These 18 T cell receptor beta chains came from one sample sequenced in a study of monozygotic twins with inflammatory bowel disease. Using the 5' RACE reads, TCRdb records one entry per CDR3 protein without DNA. The sample has some 300,000 distinct CDR3 sequences, and its top ten clones hold 5.6%. The source material was blood. The receptors shown here come from a human donor with ulcerative colitis or Crohn's disease, or a healthy co-twin of an affected twin (not recorded which).

The CDR3 sequence is CASSFAGLTYEQYF. The V call is TRBV7-8, the J call TRBJ2-7; checking the TCRdb D call of TRBD2 is not possible without DNA. CDR3 length: 14 residues. Germline values: CDR1 SGHVS, CDR2 FQNEAQ.

V and J are TRBV11-2 and TRBJ2-5; TCRdb names TRBD2, which stays unverified in the absence of DNA. Germline loops: CDR1 SGHAT, CDR2 FQNNGV. CDR3 size: 16 residues. CDR3 loop: CASSLVSGGPQETQYF.

This CDR3 reads CASSLGQLNEKLFF. The chain employs TRBV9 and TRBJ1-4; checking the TCRdb D call of TRBD1 is not possible without DNA. The CDR3 spans 14 residues. Looked up from germline, CDR1 is SGDLS and CDR2 is YYNGEE.

This sequence joins TRBV16 and TRBJ2-1; TCRdb reports TRBD2, a call that lacks DNA to check it against. Germline CDR1 is KGHSY and CDR2 is FQNENV. CDR3 length: 16 residues. The CDR3 reads CASSQSPATGDNEQFF.

The chain recombines TRBV19 with TRBJ2-4; TCRdb's D call of TRBD2 is untestable without DNA. Germline V gene data show CDR1 as LNHDA and CDR2 as SQIVND (reference sequence). There are 12 residues in the CDR3. CDR3 sequence reads: CASTTDSGLLYF.

This sequence joins TRBV5-5 and TRBJ2-1. This CDR3 contains 17 residues. Germline CDR1 and CDR2: SGHKS and YYEKEE (reference sequence). The CDR3 sequence is CASSLARTSWADNEQFF.

J is TRBJ2-7 and V is TRBV5-6. The CDR3 length is 17 residues. From germline, CDR1 is SGHDT and CDR2 YYEEEE. The CDR3 loop reads CASSLRTYSLSSYEQYF.

The chain is built from TRBV7-2 and TRBJ2-3. CDR1 SGHTA and CDR2 FQGNSA come from the germline V gene. CDR3 length: 14 amino acids. The chain's CDR3 is CASSTEPGTDTQYF.

V and J are TRBV6-6 and TRBJ2-5; without DNA, the TCRdb call of TRBD2 cannot be checked. This CDR3 region has 13 residues. From germline, CDR1 is MNHNY and CDR2 SVGAGI (reference sequence). Here the CDR3 reads CASRISAVETQYF.

The V gene is TRBV7-2, the J gene TRBJ1-5. The germline V gene has CDR1 SGHTA and CDR2 FQGNSA. This CDR3 is built from 15 residues. This CDR3 is CASSGISGGNQPQHF.

The chain employs TRBV25-1 and TRBJ2-7; TCRdb lists TRBD2, though no DNA is available to test this call. Germline CDR1 and CDR2: MGHDK and SYGVNS. This CDR3 has 13 amino acids. CDR3 residues: CASSDPGTSSQYF.

The chain is built from TRBV19 and TRBJ1-5; with no DNA, the TCRdb D assignment of TRBD1 cannot be verified. Per germline, CDR1 LNHDA and CDR2 SQIVND (reference sequence). CDR3 size: 15 residues. CDR3 sequence: CASSIGGTGNQPQHF.

The chain uses TRBV5-1 and TRBJ2-2; TCRdb picks TRBD2, but there is no DNA to check that call. Germline V gene lookup returns CDR1 SGHRS and CDR2 YFSETQ. This CDR3 spans 13 amino acids. Here the CDR3 reads CASSFWEAGELFF.

The chain uses TRBV9 and TRBJ2-3; TCRdb lists TRBD1, though no DNA is available to test this call. The CDR3 loop spans 16 amino acids. Germline V lookup: CDR1 SGDLS, CDR2 YYNGEE. The CDR3 spells CASSVATRGRTDTQYF.

This chain uses TRBV6-5 with TRBJ2-5; the TRBD2 assignment by TCRdb is unverifiable without DNA. The CDR3 runs 17 residues. The germline gives CDR1 MNHEY, CDR2 SVGAGI. Here the CDR3 reads CASSYSPSGLLKETQYF.

The chain employs TRBV5-1 and TRBJ2-6; the TCRdb D gene call, TRBD1, has no DNA to confirm it. There are 18 residues in the CDR3. Germline V lookup: CDR1 SGHRS, CDR2 YFSETQ. CDR3 loop: CASTPWVSKSSGANVLTF.

This chain joins TRBV5-1 and TRBJ1-5; absent DNA, TCRdb's TRBD1 call cannot be checked. CDR1 and CDR2 (germline): SGHRS, YFSETQ. The CDR3 has 15 residues. The CDR3 sequence: CASSLEGQANQPQHF.

The gene calls are TRBV6-1 and TRBJ2-1; TCRdb designates TRBD1, a call that cannot be tested without DNA. Germline CDR1 and CDR2: MNHNS and SASEGT. This CDR3 comprises 13 residues. The CDR3 reads CASRTGALNEQFF.